Listed below are T cell receptor beta chains from one sample, sequenced in a study of Ad26.COV2.S vaccination and SARS-CoV-2 variants. The protocol was immunoSEQ multiplex PCR, while the TCRdb copy is restricted to in-frame clones and leaves out a portion. Here the sample spans 350,000 to 500,000 clones, roughly 88% being singletons. The sequences come from peripheral blood, collected in a trial of Ad26.COV2.S vaccine versus placebo. The receptors were sampled from a person between 18 and 60 years old who received the Ad26.COV2.S COVID-19 vaccine or a placebo. Each CDR3 is given with its conserved first and last residue. D genes are given only for firm matches.

V gene	D gene	CDR3 length	J gene	CDR3 DNA	CDR3 protein
TRBV6-2/TRBV6-3	NA	17	TRBJ1-2	TGTGCCAGCAGTAAGGAGGGGTTCCAGGGCCCCCGCTATGGCTACACCTTC	CASSKEGFQGPRYGYTF
TRBV14	NA	12	TRBJ2-2	TGTGCCAGCAGCCAGGGTCCCGGGGAGCTGTTTTTT	CASSQGPGELFF
TRBV2	TRBD1	19	TRBJ2-2	TGTGCCAGCCGCTCCCCCGGGACAGGGCCCACTAAGAACACCGGGGAGCTGTTTTTT	CASRSPGTGPTKNTGELFF
TRBV7-2	NA	13	TRBJ1-2	TGTGCCAGCAGCTCACTATTCAACTATGGCTACACCTTC	CASSSLFNYGYTF
TRBV6-4	NA	12	TRBJ2-7	TGTGCCAGCAGTGACCGCCGCTACGAGCAGTACTTC	CASSDRRYEQYF
TRBV9	NA	14	TRBJ1-2	TGTGCCAGCAGCGTGTTCGTGGGCAACTATGGCTACACCTTC	CASSVFVGNYGYTF
TRBV3-1/TRBV3-2	NA	14	TRBJ2-3	TGTGCCAGCAGCCAAGAATTAGACGAAGATACGCAGTATTTT	CASSQELDEDTQYF
TRBV11-2	NA	14	TRBJ2-2	TGTGCCAGCAGTTCCAGGGGGAACACCGGGGAGCTGTTTTTT	CASSSRGNTGELFF
TRBV7-3	NA	15	TRBJ2-3	TGTGCCAGCAGCTCACTCGGGGGAAGCACAGATACGCAGTATTTT	CASSSLGGSTDTQYF
TRBV27	NA	16	TRBJ2-1	TGTGCCAGCAGTCCTTGGACGGCGGGGTCCTACAATGAGCAGTTCTTC	CASSPWTAGSYNEQFF
TRBV18	NA	12	TRBJ1-6	TGTGCCAGCTCACCACCTGACAGGCCCCTCCACTTT	CASSPPDRPLHF